Listed below are T cell receptor beta chains from one sample, sequenced in a study of cytomegalovirus exposure and HLA in healthy donors. Produced via immunoSEQ multiplex PCR; TCRdb's table is partial and in-frame only. The table has 150,000 to 200,000 clones, around 68% seen once. The sample comprised PBMCs. These receptors were collected from a girl aged 10 to 17 in good health and CMV-seronegative. Both conserved end residues are part of each CDR3. Clone size appears in some rows only: once, few, many, or a class for an expanded clone.

clone_size,cdr3_length,j_call,v_call,cdr3_aa
-,15,TRBJ1-5,TRBV27,CASGYLPGSHQPQHF
-,15,TRBJ1-1,TRBV19,CASSERDNPNTEAFF
once,16,TRBJ2-7,TRBV4-1,CASSQAPGQGYDEQYF
-,15,TRBJ2-1,TRBV28,CASSFFGLRSGEQFF
-,16,TRBJ1-2,TRBV6-6,CASSRQGVGSNYGYTF
-,16,TRBJ1-1,TRBV11-2,CASTPTGPSVNTEAFF
-,16,TRBJ2-3,TRBV27,CASISLAGGSTDTQYF
-,14,TRBJ1-1,TRBV6-5,CASSYSRRDTEAFF
-,15,TRBJ2-1,TRBV14,CASSPGLAGYNEQFF
few,14,TRBJ1-5,TRBV4-1,CASSLDRMDQPQHF
-,15,TRBJ2-5,TRBV5-1,CASSLGTVGQETQYF
-,15,TRBJ2-7,TRBV11-2,CASSLGDRVIYEQYF
-,14,TRBJ2-3,TRBV6-5,CASTDPGGADTQYF
once,14,TRBJ1-1,TRBV11-2,CASSPGTVYIEAFF
few,15,TRBJ1-4,TRBV12-5,CASGLGSRGNEKLFF
once,16,TRBJ2-3,TRBV5-1,CASSLDSRGFTDTQYF
-,13,TRBJ1-1,TRBV6-5,CASSGPQGTEAFF
-,16,TRBJ2-3,TRBV5-1,CASNPPPQAVTDTQYF
once,17,TRBJ1-1,TRBV14,CASSQERRALWRDEAFF
-,14,TRBJ1-3,TRBV7-9,CASSLISVGNTIYF
-,13,TRBJ1-5,TRBV19,CASILGPLGEKHF
-,13,TRBJ1-6,TRBV28,CASTLTANSPLHF
-,12,TRBJ1-2,TRBV10-3,CAIRGTSGDYTF
-,13,TRBJ2-5,TRBV7-9,CASSFPSQETQYF
once,15,TRBJ2-1,TRBV5-1,CASSPISGGAHEQFF
-,16,TRBJ1-2,TRBV6-6,CASTSNTGGADYGYTF
-,16,TRBJ2-3,TRBV2,CASRDGQGLGTDTQYF
-,15,TRBJ2-3,TRBV5-5,CASSLLDSSTDTQYF
-,14,TRBJ1-2,TRBV5-1,CASSLGDRGYGYTF
once,15,TRBJ1-1,TRBV19,CASSIRSPGGQGAFF
-,13,TRBJ1-2,TRBV2,CASRDTDSTGYTF
-,14,TRBJ2-3,TRBV29-1,CSVSRGGITDTQYF
-,14,TRBJ1-1,TRBV5-1,CASSLYWEGTEAFF
-,13,TRBJ1-3,TRBV7-2,CASSLSSGNTIYF
-,15,TRBJ2-1,TRBV9,CASSVNTPMGGEQFF
-,17,TRBJ2-7,TRBV5-1,CASSLGPAGGQSYEQYF
once,14,TRBJ2-7,TRBV27,CASSWAGLPYEQYF
-,11,TRBJ1-2,TRBV6-5,CASTRGDGYTF
few,13,TRBJ1-4,TRBV19,CASTRGVNEKLFF
-,16,TRBJ1-3,TRBV14,CASSQNSRASGNTIYF
-,15,TRBJ1-1,TRBV5-4,CASSTKQGPNTEAFF
-,16,TRBJ2-5,TRBV2,CASSGRLAGGKGTQYF
-,16,TRBJ2-3,TRBV9,CASSVVPSGSTDTQYF
-,11,TRBJ1-1,TRBV10-3,CAITVGGWAFF
few,11,TRBJ2-5,TRBV20-1,CSARPEETQYF
-,14,TRBJ2-7,TRBV2,CASREDRSSYEQYF